This TCR beta chain was recovered during a study of cytomegalovirus exposure and HLA in healthy donors. Overall study context: A preliminary data release comprised around 85 million unique TCRs obtained from HLA-typed donors. Whole-study findings and limits: A later analysis linked a missense DCLRE1C variant to TCR beta V- and J-gene trimming. Cytomegalovirus association was listed for about 160 TCR beta chains. In a later analysis, common viral pathogens appeared linked to several of the most significant clusters.

Per the germline V gene, CDR1 is SGHRS and CDR2 is YFSETQ. The CDR3 totals 16 residues. After removal of 4 bases from V and 0 bases from J, the junction contained 6 bases not matched to a gene. In regard to this clone: Its antigen remains unknown.

Use of 60 Vbeta and 13 Jbeta primers characterized the PCR. The repertoire was sequenced with immunoSEQ multiplex PCR; TCRdb's copy has only in-frame clones and lacks some. The sample has about 160,000 clones, about 80% seen once; the top ten hold around 2.1%. The sequenced sample consisted of PBMCs. This clonotype was obtained from a female donor in good health and CMV-seronegative. The J gene is TRBJ2-1, the V gene TRBV5-1; 8 bases match TRBD2. The CDR3 here is CASSPYRGGSYNEQFF. CDR3 sequence (DNA): TGCGCCAGCAGCCCCTACCGGGGGGGCTCCTACAATGAGCAGTTCTTC.